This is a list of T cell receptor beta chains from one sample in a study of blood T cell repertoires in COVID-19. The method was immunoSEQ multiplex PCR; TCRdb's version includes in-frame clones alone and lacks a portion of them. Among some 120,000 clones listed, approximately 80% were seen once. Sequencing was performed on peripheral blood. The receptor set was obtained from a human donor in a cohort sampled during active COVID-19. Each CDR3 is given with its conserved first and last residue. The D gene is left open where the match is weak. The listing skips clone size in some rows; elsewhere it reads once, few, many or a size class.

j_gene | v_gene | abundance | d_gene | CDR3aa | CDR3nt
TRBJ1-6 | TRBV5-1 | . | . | CASSLNTGYNSPLHF | TGCGCCAGCAGCTTGAATACAGGCTACAATTCACCCCTCCACTTT
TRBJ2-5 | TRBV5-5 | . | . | CASSWSGGEKTQYF | TGTGCCAGCAGCTGGTCTGGGGGCGAGAAGACCCAGTACTTC
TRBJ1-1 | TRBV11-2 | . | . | CASSPRGGPNTEAFF | TGTGCCAGCAGCCCCCGGGGGGGACCTAACACTGAAGCTTTCTTT
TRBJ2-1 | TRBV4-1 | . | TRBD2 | CASSRRLAGGPDEQFF | TGCGCCAGCAGCCGCCGACTAGCGGGAGGGCCGGACGAGCAGTTCTTC
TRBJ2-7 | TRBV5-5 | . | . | CASSQGVEQYF | TGTGCCAGCAGCCAAGGGGTGGAGCAGTACTTC
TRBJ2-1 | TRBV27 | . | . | CASSTFGNEQFF | TGTGCCAGCAGCACTTTTGGCAATGAGCAGTTCTTC
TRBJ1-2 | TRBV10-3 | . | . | CAISESEGLGYTF | TGTGCCATCAGTGAGTCGGAGGGGCTGGGCTACACCTTC
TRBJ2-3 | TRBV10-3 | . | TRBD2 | CAISDRAGGRGDTQYF | TGTGCCATCAGTGACCGAGCGGGCGGGCGGGGGGATACGCAGTATTTT
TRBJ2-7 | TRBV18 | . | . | CASSPTGVTSGGSEQYF | TGTGCCAGCTCACCAACAGGGGTCACTAGCGGAGGGAGCGAGCAGTACTTC
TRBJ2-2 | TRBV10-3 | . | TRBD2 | CAIRGGLEGTGELFF | TGTGCCATCAGGGGTGGACTAGAAGGCACCGGGGAGCTGTTTTTT
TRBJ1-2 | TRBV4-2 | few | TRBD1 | CASSQGGQGNYGYTF | TGTGCCAGCAGCCAAGGGGGACAGGGGAACTATGGCTACACCTTC
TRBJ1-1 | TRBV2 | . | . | CASKKGTLNTEAFF | TGTGCCAGCAAGAAAGGGACACTGAACACTGAAGCTTTCTTT
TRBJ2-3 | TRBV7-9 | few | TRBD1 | CASSAPGQGGFRSTDTQYF | TGTGCCAGCAGCGCCCCGGGACAGGGGGGATTCAGAAGCACAGATACGCAGTATTTT
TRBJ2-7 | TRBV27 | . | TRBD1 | CASSYHSGTVYEQYF | TGTGCCAGCAGTTATCACTCTGGGACAGTCTACGAGCAGTACTTC
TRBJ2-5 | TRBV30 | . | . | CAGGGGTETQYF | TGTGCCGGGGGAGGGGGCACGGAGACCCAGTACTTC
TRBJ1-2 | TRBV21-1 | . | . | CASSKGQDGYTF | TGTGCCAGCAGCAAGGGACAGGATGGCTACACCTTC
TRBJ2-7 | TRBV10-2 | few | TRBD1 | CASSVGTGMSYEQYF | TGCGCCAGCAGTGTGGGGACAGGAATGTCCTACGAGCAGTACTTC
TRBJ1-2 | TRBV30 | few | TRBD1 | CAKDREEDGYTF | TGTGCAAAGGACAGGGAGGAGGATGGCTACACCTTC
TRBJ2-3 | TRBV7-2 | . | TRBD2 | CASSDSSGTSTDTQYF | TGTGCCAGCAGCGATTCTAGCGGGACCAGCACAGATACGCAGTATTTT
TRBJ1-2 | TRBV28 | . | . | CASSLINRAYEGATF | TGTGCCAGCAGTTTAATAAACAGGGCCTATGAAGGAGCCACCTTC
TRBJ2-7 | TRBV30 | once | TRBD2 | CAWSALAGLEQYF | TGTGCCTGGAGTGCACTAGCGGGGCTAGAGCAGTACTTC
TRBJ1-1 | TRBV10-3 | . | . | CAISEFQAGNTEAFF | TGTGCCATCAGTGAGTTTCAGGCCGGGAACACTGAAGCTTTCTTT
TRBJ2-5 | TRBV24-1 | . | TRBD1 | CATSRTGKETQYF | TGTGCCACCAGTAGGACAGGGAAAGAGACCCAGTACTTC
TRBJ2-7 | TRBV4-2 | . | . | CASSQVPIWRKTYEQYF | TGTGCCAGCAGCCAAGTACCTATTTGGCGGAAAACCTACGAGCAGTACTTC
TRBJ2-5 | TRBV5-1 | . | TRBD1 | CASSPGLAGGETQYF | TGCGCCAGCAGCCCCGGTTTGGCAGGGGGAGAGACCCAGTACTTC
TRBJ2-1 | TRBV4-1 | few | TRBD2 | CASSRRTGLAGGPRNEQFF | TGCGCCAGCAGCCGTAGAACGGGCCTAGCGGGAGGGCCTCGCAATGAGCAGTTCTTC
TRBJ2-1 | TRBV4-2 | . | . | CASSQDVGNEQFF | TGTGCCAGCAGCCAAGATGTCGGCAATGAGCAGTTCTTC
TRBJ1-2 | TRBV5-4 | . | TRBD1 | CASRIDRGYGYTF | TGTGCCAGCAGAATTGACAGGGGCTATGGCTACACCTTC
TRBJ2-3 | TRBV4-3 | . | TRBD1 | CASSRDRGAGDTQYF | TGCGCCAGCAGCCGGGACAGGGGGGCGGGAGATACGCAGTATTTT
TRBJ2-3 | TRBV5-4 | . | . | CASRQGPSTDTQYF | TGTGCCAGCAGGCAGGGGCCTAGCACAGATACGCAGTATTTT
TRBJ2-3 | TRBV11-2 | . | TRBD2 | CATTQGLAGNTQYF | TGTGCAACCACCCAAGGACTAGCGGGGAATACGCAGTATTTT
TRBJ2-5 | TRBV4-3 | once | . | CASSQMTGPETQYF | TGCGCCAGCAGCCAAATGACAGGCCCCGAGACCCAGTACTTC
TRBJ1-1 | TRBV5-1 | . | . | CASSLELVNTEAFF | TGCGCCAGCAGCTTGGAGTTAGTGAACACTGAAGCTTTCTTT
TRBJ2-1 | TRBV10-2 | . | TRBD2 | CASRLTSGGFLFF | TGCGCCAGCAGGCTGACTAGCGGGGGTTTTCTGTTCTTC
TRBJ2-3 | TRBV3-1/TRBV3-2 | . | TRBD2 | CASSLGLAASTDTQYF | TGTGCCAGCAGCCTTGGACTAGCGGCTAGCACAGATACGCAGTATTTT
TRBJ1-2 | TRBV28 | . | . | CASSLSRGSGYTF | TGTGCCAGCAGTTTATCCAGGGGCAGTGGCTACACCTTC
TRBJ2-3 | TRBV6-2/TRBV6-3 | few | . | CASSYQQGFIPDTQYF | TGTGCCAGCAGTTACCAACAGGGCTTTATCCCAGATACGCAGTATTTT
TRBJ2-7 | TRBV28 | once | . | CASRSYDRRRNEQYF | TGTGCCAGCAGATCGTATGACAGGAGGCGGAACGAGCAGTACTTC
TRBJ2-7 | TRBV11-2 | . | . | CASSLDLGTYEQYF | TGTGCCAGCAGCTTAGATCTAGGAACCTACGAGCAGTACTTC